This T cell receptor beta chain was retrieved from a study of blood T cell repertoires in COVID-19. Measured with immunoSEQ multiplex PCR; TCRdb has only the in-frame clones, and not every one. The sample carries hundreds of thousands of clones, roughly nine tenths recorded once. The trim removed 4 bases at V and 6 bases at J, leaving 11 bases unmatched. Per germline, CDR1 SGHRS and CDR2 YFSETQ. The CDR3 consists of 16 residues. This chain joins TRBV5-1 and TRBJ2-3, with 10 bases matching TRBD2. The sample was PBMCs or T cells enriched from blood (not recorded which). The TCR comes from a man aged 18 to 29 who had recovered from COVID-19. CDR3 DNA sequence: TGCGCCAGCAGCCCCGTCCCTAGCGGGGGAGGGGATACGCAGTATTTT. The encoded protein is CASSPVPSGGGDTQYF.